A single sample is the source of the 22 T cell receptor beta chains below, sequenced in a study of shared clonotypes between healthy human individuals. The naive CD8 subset, CD45RO-negative cells positively selected for CCR7, excluded terminally differentiated effector memory CD45RA+ cells. Clones were read by immunoSEQ multiplex PCR, and TCRdb kept only the in-frame ones, dropping some. The data hold 2 million to 2.5 million clones, with roughly 91% observed a single time. Material for sequencing was naive CD8+ T cells from PBMCs. The receptors shown here come from a man younger than 35 in good health. Some clones in this sample may be carry-over from other donors' samples.

The CDR3 loop is CASSSRDRGINEQYF. In DNA, the CDR3 is TGTGCCAGCAGTAGCCGAGACAGGGGGATAAACGAGCAGTACTTC. The V call is TRBV6-1, the J call TRBJ2-7, with TRBD1 matching over 9 bases. The length of the CDR3 is 15 residues. CDR1 and CDR2 (germline): MNHNS, SASEGT. Losses at the gene ends were 5 bases for V and 5 bases for J; bases not matched to a gene: 10.

This sequence joins TRBV9 and TRBJ2-5; 7 nucleotides line up with TRBD2. With 3 bases clipped from V and 4 bases from J, the junction kept 6 bases outside the gene matches. Germline CDR1 SGDLS, CDR2 YYNGEE. The CDR3 spans 14 residues. The CDR3 is CASSASGRGETQYF. The CDR3 coding sequence is TGTGCCAGCAGCGCCTCTGGGAGGGGAGAGACCCAGTACTTC.

This sequence joins TRBV19 and TRBJ1-1; D may be TRBD1 (6 bases). Trimming pared 3 bases from V and 6 bases from J, leaving 17 bases between. Germline-derived CDR1 and CDR2 are LNHDA and SQIVND (reference sequence). The CDR3 is made up of 15 amino acids. In nucleotides, the CDR3 is TGTGCCAGTAGTATTCGGGGGCATGGGACGGCTGAAGCTTTCTTT. Its protein product is CASSIRGHGTAEAFF.

This chain uses TRBV30 with TRBJ2-5; 10 nucleotides match TRBD1. The J call is uncertain, as TRBJ2-7 better fits the DNA end. CDR3 length: 14 residues. Germline lookup yields CDR1 GTSNPN and CDR2 SVGIG (reference sequence). CDR3 bases: TGTGCCTGGACCCCCGGGACAGGGGTCTACGAGCAGTACTTC. It specifies CAWTPGTGVYEQYF.

This clone is a singleton in its sample. Other DNA sequences in this specimen translate into the identical CDR3. The J gene is TRBJ2-7, the V gene TRBV28; D is perhaps TRBD1 or TRBD2 (5 bases each). CDR1 MDHEN and CDR2 SYDVKM come from the germline V gene. With 8 bases removed from V and 3 bases from J, the gap between germline ends came to 5 bases. The CDR3 length is 10 residues. DNA for the CDR3: TGTGCCAGCGGGGGCTACGAGCAGTACTTC. This translates into CASGGYEQYF.

The chain recombines TRBV7-3 with TRBJ2-3, with 14 bases fitting TRBD2. CDR1 and CDR2 from the germline V gene are SGHTA and FQGTGA. The length of the CDR3 is 18 residues. Trimming took 4 bases from V and 5 from J; bases not matched to a gene: 11. CDR3 DNA sequence: TGTGCCAGCAGCTACAGAGTGAGGACTAGCGGGAGGCGAGATACGCAGTATTTT. Amino acids: CASSYRVRTSGRRDTQYF. The complete variable domain, with remaining parts taken from reference TRBV7-3 and TRBJ2-3, reads GAGVSQTPSNKVTEKGKYVELRCDPISGHTALYWYRQSLGQGPEFLIYFQGTGAADDSGLPNDRFFAVRPEGSVSTLKIQRTERGDSAVYLCASSYRVRTSGRRDTQYFGPGTRLTVL.

The chain recombines TRBV4-1 with TRBJ1-1; TRBD1 might be the D (6 bases). The CDR3 loop spans 15 amino acids. Trimming removed 5 bases from V and 1 base from J, with 14 bases in between. Germline CDR1 reads MGHRA; CDR2 reads YSYEKL. The CDR3 coding sequence is TGCGCCAGCAGCTTCATTTCGACAGGGAACACTGAAGCTTTCTTT. It encodes CASSFISTGNTEAFF.

This clone has just one count. The chain has TRBV19 and TRBJ2-7; 11 bases map to TRBD1. Germline V CDR1 and CDR2: LNHDA, SQIVND (reference sequence). The CDR3 runs to 15 residues. The V gene end was trimmed by 2 bases and the J gene end by 4 bases; junction bases not matched to a gene: 4. CDR3: CASSISRDRGYEQYF. In DNA form, the CDR3 reads TGTGCCAGTAGTATAAGCCGGGACAGGGGGTACGAGCAGTACTTC.

This clone was recorded only once. The rearrangement joins TRBV19 to TRBJ2-2; 9 bases align to TRBD1. Trimming removed 7 bases from V and 7 bases from J; junction bases left unmatched: 13. Germline assignment: CDR1 LNHDA and CDR2 SQIVND (reference sequence). This CDR3 comprises 16 residues. CDR3 in amino acids: CASTDIGTGGFGELFF. DNA for the CDR3: TGTGCCAGTACTGATATCGGAACAGGGGGCTTCGGGGAGCTGTTTTTT.

This chain connects TRBV5-1 to TRBJ2-7, with D tentatively TRBD2 (6 bases). V was clipped by 0 bases and J by 2 bases, with 9 bases between them. The CDR3 is 14 residues long. Germline loops: CDR1 SGHRS, CDR2 YFSETQ. This CDR3 is CASSLEASAYEQYF. The CDR3 DNA reads as TGCGCCAGCAGCTTGGAGGCTAGCGCCTACGAGCAGTACTTC.

The rearrangement uses TRBV5-1 and TRBJ1-1; D is ambiguous. V was shortened by 2 bases and J by 0 bases, with 8 bases between the two germline ends. This CDR3 spans 14 amino acids. Germline CDR1 reads SGHRS; CDR2 reads YFSETQ. The DNA of the CDR3 is TGCGCCAGCAGCTTCGGGAAACTGAACACTGAAGCTTTCTTT. Amino acids: CASSFGKLNTEAFF.

The V gene is TRBV6-5, the J gene TRBJ2-7; D possibly uses TRBD1 or TRBD2 (5 bases each). The ends were cut back, 0 bases at V and 2 bases at J, with 11 bases in the middle. Germline values: CDR1 MNHEY, CDR2 SVGAGI. CDR3 size: 15 residues. CDR3: CASSYSIRGAYEQYF. In DNA form, the CDR3 reads TGTGCCAGCAGTTACTCGATACGGGGCGCCTACGAGCAGTACTTC.

CDR3 amino acids: CASSLVWLAGGGNEQFF. The CDR3 DNA reads as TGTGCCAGCAGCTTAGTGTGGCTAGCGGGAGGTGGCAATGAGCAGTTCTTC. The gene calls are TRBV7-4 and TRBJ2-1, with TRBD2 identical over 11 bases. Germline V gives CDR1 SGHVT, CDR2 SQSDAQ. The length of the CDR3 is 17 residues. Germline trimming cut 1 base from V and 6 bases from J; bases unmatched to any gene: 8.

On this clone: Other nucleotide sequences from this sample produce the same CDR3. V and J are TRBV28 and TRBJ2-7; D not certain. Germline values: CDR1 MDHEN, CDR2 SYDVKM. The V end lost 2 bases, the J end lost 1 base, and 6 bases lay between the germline ends. The CDR3 is 13 residues long. CDR3 bases: TGTGCCAGCAGTTTAGATTCTTCCTACGAGCAGTACTTC. It yields the protein CASSLDSSYEQYF.

The V and J genes are TRBV29-1 and TRBJ1-2, with 8 bases fitting TRBD1. The germline CDR1 and CDR2 sequences are SQVTM and ANQGSEA. The CDR3 consists of 14 residues. After removal of 6 bases from V and 4 bases from J, the junction contained 10 bases not matched to a gene. CDR3 sequence: CSVATDRGVYGYTF. The CDR3 bases are TGCAGCGTCGCTACAGACAGGGGAGTCTATGGCTACACCTTC.

The chain recombines TRBV29-1 with TRBJ2-1; D ambiguous. The germline V gene encodes CDR1 SQVTM and CDR2 ANQGSEA. The V end lost 3 bases, the J end lost 4 bases, and 10 bases lay between the germline ends. The CDR3 loop spans 13 amino acids. The CDR3 bases are TGCAGCGTTGACAAGACATCGTACAATGAGCAGTTCTTC. This sequence encodes CSVDKTSYNEQFF.

The chain combines TRBV5-6 with TRBJ2-5; D is unresolved. The V gene lost 4 bases and the J gene lost 7 bases, with 11 bases spanning the gap. Germline V gene data show CDR1 as SGHDT and CDR2 as YYEEEE. This CDR3 spans 12 amino acids. The CDR3 bases are TGTGCCAGCAGCGGCGACCGGGCGACCCAGTACTTC. This sequence encodes CASSGDRATQYF.

J is TRBJ1-2 and V is TRBV5-1; D is unresolved. The CDR3 is 17 amino acids. Between the trimmed V and J ends, which lost 0 bases and 0 bases, there was a span of 15 bases. CDR1 SGHRS and CDR2 YFSETQ come from the germline V gene. The CDR3 bases are TGCGCCAGCAGCTTGGAATCGCCGGGAGCGCCTAACTATGGCTACACCTTC. Translation gives CASSLESPGAPNYGYTF.

This clone was seen more than once but under ten times. Other DNA variants within this sample encode the same CDR3. J is TRBJ1-1 and V is TRBV29-1; D uncertain. V was trimmed by 2 bases and J by 4 bases, leaving 5 bases between them. Looked up from germline, CDR1 is SQVTM and CDR2 is ANQGSEA. The CDR3 is made up of 11 amino acids. Written as DNA, the CDR3 is TGCAGCGTTGAATTTCGCACTGAAGCTTTCTTT. It codes for CSVEFRTEAFF.

The V and J genes are TRBV28 and TRBJ2-7; D gene uncertain. The CDR3 length is 11 residues. Germline-derived CDR1 and CDR2 are MDHEN and SYDVKM. The ends were cut back, 1 base at V and 5 bases at J, with 3 bases in the middle. The CDR3 here is CASSLYHEQYF. CDR3 nucleotide sequence: TGTGCCAGCAGTTTATACCACGAGCAGTACTTC.

The rearrangement uses TRBV28 and TRBJ2-7; D not certain. This CDR3 is built from 13 residues. Trimming stripped 2 bases from V and 3 bases from J, with 8 bases between. Germline-derived CDR1 and CDR2 are MDHEN and SYDVKM. CDR3 sequence: CASSLSLFYEQYF. The CDR3 DNA sequence: TGTGCCAGCAGTTTAAGTCTATTCTACGAGCAGTACTTC.

The chain joins TRBV6-5 to TRBJ1-5; D gene unclear. V was trimmed by 10 bases and J by 2 bases, leaving 18 bases between them. Germline V gene data show CDR1 as MNHEY and CDR2 as SVGAGI. The length of the CDR3 is 15 residues. CDR3 DNA sequence: TGTGCCACATCACCCCGGCGAAGAGGCAATCAGCCCCAGCATTTT. Its protein is CATSPRRRGNQPQHF.